Below are 24 T cell receptor beta chains sequenced from a single sample in a study of blood T cell repertoires in COVID-19. TCRdb's copy holds only in-frame clones and misses some; the assay was immunoSEQ multiplex PCR. The sample comprises roughly 230,000 clones, more than 75% of which are singletons, and around 7% rests with the top ten. The specimen sequenced was PBMCs or T cells enriched from blood (not recorded which). Source of these receptors: a man aged 25-45 years in a cohort exposed to, infected with or recovered from COVID-19 (not recorded which).

Written as DNA, the CDR3 is TGTGCCAGCAGCTCAACAGGGGTTGGTTCACCCCTCCACTTT. Translating gives CASSSTGVGSPLHF. The V call is TRBV7-3, the J call TRBJ1-6; 7 bases are shared with TRBD1. This CDR3 comprises 14 residues. The V and J ends lost 4 bases and 9 bases, in that order; junction bases with no gene match: 6. Germline V CDR1 and CDR2: SGHTA, FQGTGA.

The chain links TRBV27 to TRBJ1-3; 7 nucleotides line up with TRBD1. The CDR3 loop spans 14 amino acids. Germline V gives CDR1 MNHEY, CDR2 SMNVEV (reference sequence). V trimming: 4 bases; J trimming: 1 base; junction bases outside the gene matches: 1. The CDR3 DNA reads as TGTGCCAGCAGTTCCAGGGGGTCTGGAAACACCATATATTTT. Its protein is CASSSRGSGNTIYF.

This rearrangement joins TRBV27 to TRBJ2-5, with 10 positions matching TRBD2. The CDR3 is 16 amino acids. J lost 3 bases, V lost 1 base, and 5 bases had no gene match. Germline-derived CDR1 and CDR2 are MNHEY and SMNVEV (reference sequence). The CDR3 nucleotides read TGTGCCAGCAGTTTATTTGCTAGCGGGGGAAAAGAGACCCAGTACTTC. Its protein is CASSLFASGGKETQYF.

The chain has TRBV28 and TRBJ2-7; 7 nucleotides align to TRBD1. V dropped 5 bases and J dropped 3; count of bases not matched to a gene: 4. The germline V gene encodes CDR1 MDHEN and CDR2 SYDVKM. The CDR3 covers 13 residues. The CDR3 DNA follows: TGTGCCAGCAGTACGGGACAGCACTACGAGCAGTACTTC. It is translated as CASSTGQHYEQYF. The full variable domain, in which reference TRBV28 and TRBJ2-7 provide the parts outside the CDR3, is DVKVTQSSRYLVKRTGEKVFLECVQDMDHENMFWYRQDPGLGLRLIYFSYDVKMKEKGDIPEGYSVSREKKERFSLILESASTNQTSMYLCASSTGQHYEQYFGPGTRLTVT.

The V call is TRBV6-5, the J call TRBJ2-7, with D tentatively TRBD2 (6 bases). V dropped 7 bases and J dropped 7 bases, with 23 bases sitting between them. Per germline, CDR1 MNHEY and CDR2 SVGAGI. This CDR3 is built from 15 residues. The CDR3, as DNA: TGTGCCAGCATTCTAAAGGAGACTAGTTCAGGGGAGCAGTACTTC. It is translated as CASILKETSSGEQYF.

This clone was seen a single time. The chain employs TRBV6-2 or TRBV6-3 and TRBJ1-2; D may be TRBD1 (6 bases). The CDR3 sequence is 18 residues long. The ends were cut back, 0 bases at V and 4 bases at J, with 21 bases in the middle. From germline, CDR1 is MNHEY and CDR2 SVGEGT. The CDR3 loop is CASSYSSTRTEYLYGYTF. CDR3 DNA: TGTGCCAGCAGTTACTCATCGACCCGGACAGAATACCTCTATGGCTACACCTTC.

This chain links TRBV9 with TRBJ1-5; 7 nucleotides match TRBD1. Per the germline V gene, CDR1 is SGDLS and CDR2 is YYNGEE. The CDR3 runs to 15 residues. V was clipped by 0 bases and J by 6 bases; unmatched bases: 6. The CDR3 nucleotides are TGTGCCAGCAGCGTAGGGAAGGGGGCTGGTCAGCCCCAGCATTTT. This codes for CASSVGKGAGQPQHF.

The genes are TRBV7-9 and TRBJ1-1; 9 bases map to TRBD1. Germline V gene lookup returns CDR1 SEHNR and CDR2 FQNEAQ (reference sequence). There are 16 residues in the CDR3. Trimming removed 6 bases from V and 1 base from J; junction bases left unmatched: 9. The CDR3 bases are TGTGCCAGCAGGCTACCGGGACAGGGAGAGAACACTGAAGCTTTCTTT. This gives the protein CASRLPGQGENTEAFF. The complete variable domain, with remaining parts taken from reference TRBV7-9 and TRBJ1-1, reads DTGVSQNPRHKITKRGQNVTFRCDPISEHNRLYWYRQTLGQGPEFLTYFQNEAQLEKSRLLSDRFSAERPKGSFSTLEIQRTEQGDSAMYLCASRLPGQGENTEAFFGQGTRLTVV.

This chain joins TRBV6-5 and TRBJ2-7, with 11 bases aligning to TRBD2. Trimming at V came to 4 bases and at J to 3 bases, leaving 5 bases not matched to a gene. The CDR3 has 15 residues. From germline, CDR1 is MNHEY and CDR2 SVGAGI. In nucleotides, the CDR3 is TGTGCCAGCAGTTCGTCCGGGACTAGCGGCTACGAGCAGTACTTC. Translation gives CASSSSGTSGYEQYF.

This clone was observed a single time. The chain is built from TRBV7-9 and TRBJ1-4; D not resolved. Per the germline V gene, CDR1 is SEHNR and CDR2 is FQNEAQ (reference sequence). This CDR3 is built from 15 residues. Trimming took 3 bases from V and 8 from J, leaving 16 bases between them. The CDR3 region is CASSFSSLRGEKLFF. The CDR3 region has the DNA TGTGCCAGCAGCTTCAGCTCCCTACGGGGAGAAAAACTGTTTTTT. Together with reference TRBV7-9 and TRBJ1-4, the CDR3 gives the full variable domain: DTGVSQNPRHKITKRGQNVTFRCDPISEHNRLYWYRQTLGQGPEFLTYFQNEAQLEKSRLLSDRFSAERPKGSFSTLEIQRTEQGDSAMYLCASSFSSLRGEKLFFGSGTQLSVL.

V is TRBV10-1 and J is TRBJ2-1; D is unresolved. CDR3 size: 17 residues. The V end lost 5 bases, the J end lost 4 bases, and 21 bases lay between the germline ends. In germline, CDR1 is WNHNN, CDR2 SYGVQD (reference sequence). The chain's CDR3 is CASSLRLNNQKYNEQFF. CDR3 coding DNA: TGCGCCAGCAGTCTCAGGTTAAACAACCAGAAGTACAATGAGCAGTTCTTC.

CDR3 sequence: CASSLAGNGIWDEQFF. In DNA form, the CDR3 reads TGCGCCAGCAGCTTGGCCGGGAACGGGATCTGGGATGAGCAGTTCTTC. The rearrangement uses TRBV5-1 and TRBJ2-1; possibly TRBD2 for D (5 bases). Germline V lookup: CDR1 SGHRS, CDR2 YFSETQ. Trimming removed 0 bases at V and 8 bases at J, with 18 bases between. The CDR3 is made up of 16 amino acids.

The J gene is TRBJ2-1, the V gene TRBV6-5, with a tentative D call TRBD2 (7 bases). V was clipped by 2 bases and J by 2 bases, with 10 bases between them. The CDR3 is 15 residues long. Germline loops: CDR1 MNHEY, CDR2 SVGAGI. For the CDR3, the DNA is TGTGCCAGCAGTTACGAGGGGGGGACCTACAATGAGCAGTTCTTC. Translation: CASSYEGGTYNEQFF.

The CDR3, as DNA: TGTGCCAGCATCCTTGGAGACAGGGGCACAGATACGCAGTATTTT. Translating gives CASILGDRGTDTQYF. The chain combines TRBV11-2 with TRBJ2-3, with 7 bases that match TRBD1. Germline V CDR1 and CDR2: SGHAT, FQNNGV. J lost 1 base, V lost 7 bases, and 8 bases had no gene match. The CDR3 spans 15 residues.

V is TRBV29-1 and J is TRBJ2-1; D is perhaps TRBD1 (6 bases). Germline loops: CDR1 SQVTM, CDR2 ANQGSEA. Trimming removed 6 bases at V and 5 bases at J, with 11 bases between. The CDR3 extends over 12 amino acids. CDR3 DNA sequence: TGCAGCGTCGGGACACTAAACAATGAGCAGTTCTTC. This encodes CSVGTLNNEQFF.

The chain recombines TRBV5-4 with TRBJ2-5, with 10 bases that match TRBD2. From germline, CDR1 is SGHNT and CDR2 YYREEE (reference sequence). The J segment lost 2 bases and the V segment lost 0 bases, leaving 1 base of the junction unmatched. The CDR3 extends over 15 amino acids. The CDR3 spells CASSLGTSGQETQYF. CDR3 DNA: TGTGCCAGCAGCTTGGGGACTAGCGGACAAGAGACCCAGTACTTC.

The V and J genes are TRBV6-5 and TRBJ1-2; D not certain. Germline V gene data show CDR1 as MNHEY and CDR2 as SVGAGI. This CDR3 has 13 residues. Trimming removed 6 bases at V and 6 bases at J, with 14 bases between. As DNA, the CDR3 is TGTGCCAGCAGCGTCTTTGCTATGGATGGCTACACCTTC. Residues: CASSVFAMDGYTF.

As regards this clone: Other DNA sequences within the sample encode an identical CDR3. This chain connects TRBV5-1 to TRBJ1-2; D perhaps matches TRBD1 (5 bases). The germline V and J ends were trimmed by 1 base and 3 bases, with 7 bases remaining between them. Looked up from germline, CDR1 is SGHRS and CDR2 is YFSETQ. CDR3 length equals 13 residues. CDR3 bases: TGCGCCAGCAGCTTGACAGGTGACTATGGCTACACCTTC. This encodes CASSLTGDYGYTF.

The V gene is TRBV27, the J gene TRBJ1-2; 7 nucleotides line up with TRBD1. The CDR3 is 15 amino acids. V shed 6 bases, J shed 5 bases, and the junction held 12 bases outside the gene matches. The germline V gene has CDR1 MNHEY and CDR2 SMNVEV (reference sequence). The CDR3, as DNA: TGTGCCAGCAGCCAAACACGGACAGGCATTTATGGCTACACCTTC. As protein: CASSQTRTGIYGYTF.

The CDR3 DNA follows: TGTGCCAGCAGTGGCAGACAGGGGTGGTACACCGGGGAGCTGTTTTTT. Encoded protein: CASSGRQGWYTGELFF. The chain combines TRBV28 with TRBJ2-2; 8 positions agree with TRBD1. Germline-derived CDR1 and CDR2 are MDHEN and SYDVKM. The CDR3 loop spans 16 amino acids. V shed 5 bases, J shed 3 bases, and the junction held 8 bases outside the gene matches.

This sequence joins TRBV7-2 and TRBJ1-1; TRBD1 agrees at 8 bases. There are 15 residues in the CDR3. CDR1 is SGHTA, CDR2 FQGNSA, per germline. With 2 bases clipped from V and 4 bases from J, the junction kept 6 bases outside the gene matches. The CDR3 sequence is CASSLQPGGGTEAFF. In nucleotides, the CDR3 is TGTGCCAGCAGCTTACAACCAGGGGGCGGCACTGAAGCTTTCTTT.

CDR3 DNA: TGCGCCAGCAGCTTGGAACAGGGCTCCTGGTACAATGAGCAGTTCTTC. It specifies CASSLEQGSWYNEQFF. The J gene is TRBJ2-1, the V gene TRBV5-1, with TRBD1 as a possible D gene (6 bases). Germline values: CDR1 SGHRS, CDR2 YFSETQ. This CDR3 has 16 residues. The V end lost 0 bases, the J end lost 4 bases, and 14 bases lay between the germline ends.

This rearrangement joins TRBV28 to TRBJ1-2, with 11 bases matching TRBD1. The V and J ends lost 4 bases and 5 bases, in that order; junction bases with no gene match: 15. CDR1 is MDHEN, CDR2 SYDVKM, per germline. There are 18 residues in the CDR3. CDR3: CASSSSRRGQGEWYGYTF. DNA of the CDR3: TGTGCCAGCAGTTCCTCCCGCAGGGGACAGGGGGAATGGTATGGCTACACCTTC.

This chain uses TRBV30 with TRBJ1-2; 9 nucleotides align to TRBD1. Germline-derived CDR1 and CDR2 are GTSNPN and SVGIG (reference sequence). The ends lost 3 bases at V and 3 bases at J; junction bases unmatched: 17. The CDR3 extends over 18 amino acids. DNA of the CDR3: TGTGCCTGGAGAGCTAAAAGAGGGACAGGGAAATGTTACTATGGCTACACCTTC. This encodes CAWRAKRGTGKCYYGYTF.